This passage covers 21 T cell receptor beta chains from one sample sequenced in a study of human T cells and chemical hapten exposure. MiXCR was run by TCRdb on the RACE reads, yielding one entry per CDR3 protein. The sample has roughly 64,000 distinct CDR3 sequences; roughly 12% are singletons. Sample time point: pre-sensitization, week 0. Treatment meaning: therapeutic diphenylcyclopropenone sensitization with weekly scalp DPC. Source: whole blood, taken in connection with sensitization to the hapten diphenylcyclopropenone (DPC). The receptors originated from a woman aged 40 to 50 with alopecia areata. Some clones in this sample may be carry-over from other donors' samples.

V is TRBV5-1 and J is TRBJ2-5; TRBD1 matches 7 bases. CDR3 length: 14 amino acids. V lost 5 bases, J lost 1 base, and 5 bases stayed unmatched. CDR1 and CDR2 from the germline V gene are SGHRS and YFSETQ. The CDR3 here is CASREGQIQETQYF. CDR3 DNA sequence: TGCGCCAGCAGAGAGGGACAGATCCAAGAGACCCAGTACTTC.

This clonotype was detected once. CDR3 loop: CASSRTNLVTADTQYF. The CDR3 coding sequence is TGTGCCAGCTCAAGGACTAATCTAGTCACCGCAGATACGCAGTATTTT. The V call is TRBV18, the J call TRBJ2-3, with D possibly TRBD2 on 6 matching bases. Germline-derived CDR1 and CDR2 are KGHSH and LQKENI. Trimming took off 5 bases at V and 4 bases at J, with 19 bases between the two ends. The CDR3 loop spans 16 amino acids.

This CDR3 reads CASSYWREPHYGYTF. In DNA form, the CDR3 reads TGTGCCAGCAGTTATTGGAGAGAGCCCCACTATGGCTACACCTTC. The gene calls are TRBV6-5 and TRBJ1-2; D is unclear. V was trimmed by 3 bases and J by 3 bases, leaving 14 bases between them. Germline values: CDR1 MNHEY, CDR2 SVGAGI. The CDR3 has 15 amino acids.

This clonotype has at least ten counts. The DNA of the CDR3 is TGCAGTGCTAGAGAGGGACTAGCGGTGAATGAGCAGTTCTTC. It specifies CSAREGLAVNEQFF. V and J are TRBV20-1 and TRBJ2-1; 11 bases fit TRBD2. This CDR3 region has 14 residues. Germline CDR1 and CDR2: DFQATT and SNEGSKA (reference sequence). V lost 0 bases, J lost 7 bases, and 2 bases stayed unmatched.

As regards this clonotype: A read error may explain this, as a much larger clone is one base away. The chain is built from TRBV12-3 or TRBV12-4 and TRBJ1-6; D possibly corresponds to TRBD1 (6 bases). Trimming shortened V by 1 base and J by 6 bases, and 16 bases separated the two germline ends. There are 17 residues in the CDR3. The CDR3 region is CASSLGGLGASNSPLHF. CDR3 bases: TGTGCCAGCAGTTTAGGGGGACTGGGGGCGAGTAATTCACCCCTCCACTTT.

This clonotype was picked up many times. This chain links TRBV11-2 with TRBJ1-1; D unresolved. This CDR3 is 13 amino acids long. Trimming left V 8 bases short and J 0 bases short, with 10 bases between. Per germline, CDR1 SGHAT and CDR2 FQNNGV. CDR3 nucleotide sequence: TGTGCCAGCTCCTGGGCCATGAACACTGAAGCTTTCTTT. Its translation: CASSWAMNTEAFF.

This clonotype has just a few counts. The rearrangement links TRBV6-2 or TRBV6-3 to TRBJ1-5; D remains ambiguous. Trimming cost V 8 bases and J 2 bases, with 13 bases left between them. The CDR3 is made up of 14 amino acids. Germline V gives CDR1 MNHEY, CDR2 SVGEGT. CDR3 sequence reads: CASALGFRNQPQHF. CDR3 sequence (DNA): TGTGCCAGCGCCTTAGGGTTTCGCAATCAGCCCCAGCATTTT.

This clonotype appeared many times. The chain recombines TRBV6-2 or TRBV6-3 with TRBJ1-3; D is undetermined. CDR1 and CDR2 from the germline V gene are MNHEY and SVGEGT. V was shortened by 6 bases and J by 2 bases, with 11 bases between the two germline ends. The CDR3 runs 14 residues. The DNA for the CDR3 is TGTGCCAGCAGATCGGTGGGCGCTGGAAACACCATATATTTT. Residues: CASRSVGAGNTIYF.

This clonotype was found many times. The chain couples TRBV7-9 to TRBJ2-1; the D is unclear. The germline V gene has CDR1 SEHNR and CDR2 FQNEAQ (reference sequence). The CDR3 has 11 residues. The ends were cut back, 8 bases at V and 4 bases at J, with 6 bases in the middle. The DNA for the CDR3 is TGTGCCAGCGACACTTACAATGAGCAGTTCTTC. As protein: CASDTYNEQFF.

Written as DNA, the CDR3 is TGTGCCACCAGTGATCCCGGGACACCCGGAAACACCATATATTTT. It is translated as CATSDPGTPGNTIYF. The chain links TRBV24-1 to TRBJ1-3; tentative D call: TRBD1 (6 bases). This CDR3 has 15 residues. V shed 3 bases and J shed 4 bases, with 12 bases lying between them. Germline V gives CDR1 KGHDR, CDR2 SFDVKD.

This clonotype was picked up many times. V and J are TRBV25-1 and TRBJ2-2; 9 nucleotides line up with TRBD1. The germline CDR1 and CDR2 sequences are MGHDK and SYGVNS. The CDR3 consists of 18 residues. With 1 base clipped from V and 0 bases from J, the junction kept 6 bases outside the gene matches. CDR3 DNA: TGTGCCAGCAGTGAATCCGGGACAGGGTTCCCGAACACCGGGGAGCTGTTTTTT. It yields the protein CASSESGTGFPNTGELFF.

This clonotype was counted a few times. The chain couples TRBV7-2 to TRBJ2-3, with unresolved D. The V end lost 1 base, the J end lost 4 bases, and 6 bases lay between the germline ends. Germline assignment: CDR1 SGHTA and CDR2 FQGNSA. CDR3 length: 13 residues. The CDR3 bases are TGTGCCAGCAGCTTAGAGTTCCCAGATACGCAGTATTTT. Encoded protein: CASSLEFPDTQYF.

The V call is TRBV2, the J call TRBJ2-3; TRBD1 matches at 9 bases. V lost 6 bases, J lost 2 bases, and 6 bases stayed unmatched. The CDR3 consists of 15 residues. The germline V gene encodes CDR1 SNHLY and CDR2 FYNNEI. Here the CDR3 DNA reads TGTGCCAGCAGACCGGGACAGGGCTCCACAGATACGCAGTATTTT. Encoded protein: CASRPGQGSTDTQYF.

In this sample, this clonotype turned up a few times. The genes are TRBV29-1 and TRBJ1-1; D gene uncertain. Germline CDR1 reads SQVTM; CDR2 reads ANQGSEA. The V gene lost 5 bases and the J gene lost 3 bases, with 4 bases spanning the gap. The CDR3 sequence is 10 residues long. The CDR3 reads CSVLHTEAFF. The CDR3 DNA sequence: TGCAGCGTTCTCCACACTGAAGCTTTCTTT.

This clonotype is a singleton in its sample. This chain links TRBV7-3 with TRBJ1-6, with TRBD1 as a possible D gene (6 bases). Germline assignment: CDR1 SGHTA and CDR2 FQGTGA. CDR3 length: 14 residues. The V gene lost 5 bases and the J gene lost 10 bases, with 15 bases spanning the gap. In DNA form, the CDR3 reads TGTGCCAGCAGCCCGGGGGGCTCCTCCTCACCCCTCCACTTT. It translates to CASSPGGSSSPLHF.

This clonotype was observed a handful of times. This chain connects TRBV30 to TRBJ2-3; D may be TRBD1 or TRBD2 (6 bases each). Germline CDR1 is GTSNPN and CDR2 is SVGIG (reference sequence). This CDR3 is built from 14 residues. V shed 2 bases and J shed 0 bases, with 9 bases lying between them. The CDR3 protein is CAWSTGASTDTQYF. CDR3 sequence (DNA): TGTGCCTGGAGTACGGGGGCTAGCACAGATACGCAGTATTTT.

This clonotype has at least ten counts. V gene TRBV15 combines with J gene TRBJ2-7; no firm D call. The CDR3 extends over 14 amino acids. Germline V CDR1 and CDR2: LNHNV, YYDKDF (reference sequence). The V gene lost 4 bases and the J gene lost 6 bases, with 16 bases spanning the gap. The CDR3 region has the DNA TGTGCCACCAGCAAGTCGGCTCGAGTAGGCGAGCAGTACTTC. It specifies CATSKSARVGEQYF.

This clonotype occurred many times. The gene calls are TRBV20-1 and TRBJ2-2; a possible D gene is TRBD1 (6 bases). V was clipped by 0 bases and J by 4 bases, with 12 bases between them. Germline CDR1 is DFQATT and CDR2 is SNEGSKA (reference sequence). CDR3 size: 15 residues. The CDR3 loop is CSARDPTGSTGELFF. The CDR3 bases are TGCAGTGCTAGAGATCCAACAGGGAGCACCGGGGAGCTGTTTTTT.

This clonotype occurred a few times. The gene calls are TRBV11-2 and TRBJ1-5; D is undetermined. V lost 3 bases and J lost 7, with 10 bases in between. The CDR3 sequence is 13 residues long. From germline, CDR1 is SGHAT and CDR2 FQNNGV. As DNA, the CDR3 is TGTGCCAGCAGCTTCGTAACCGGGCAGCCCCAGCATTTT. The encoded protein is CASSFVTGQPQHF.

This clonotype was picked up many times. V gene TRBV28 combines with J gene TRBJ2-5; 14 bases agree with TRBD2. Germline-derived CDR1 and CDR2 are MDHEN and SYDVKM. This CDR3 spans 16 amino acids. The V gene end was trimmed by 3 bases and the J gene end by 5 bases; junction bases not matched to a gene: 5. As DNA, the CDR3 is TGTGCCAGCAGTTTTTCGGGACTAGCGGGAGTGGAGACCCAGTACTTC. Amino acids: CASSFSGLAGVETQYF.

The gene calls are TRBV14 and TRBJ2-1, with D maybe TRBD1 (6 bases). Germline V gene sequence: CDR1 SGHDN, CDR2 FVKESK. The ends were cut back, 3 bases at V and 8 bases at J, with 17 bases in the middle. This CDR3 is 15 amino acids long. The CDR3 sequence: CASSHGTPDIDEQFF. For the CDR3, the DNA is TGTGCCAGCAGCCACGGGACACCCGATATAGATGAGCAGTTCTTC.